In this sample, the clone carrying this TCR beta chain turned up a few times. Antigen unknown. Original handling: The authors used CDR3 differences across clinicopathological groups to build a distant-metastasis classifier for papillary thyroid cancer. TCRdb re-called clones via MiXCR from the PCR reads. For this entry, the V and J calls and clone size follow TCRdb and not the study's own pipeline. Of roughly 64,000 clones listed, just over 4% were seen once; the top ten hold 20% to 25%. Prior to thyroid surgery, none of the patients had received any treatment. This sample is drawn from a study of metastatic and nonmetastatic thyroid tumors. About the research overall: Thyroid patients, malignant and benign, had repertoires compared across blood and tumor or nodule tissue. Study-level points and caveats: In both blood and tumor samples, TCR beta diversity was reported significantly higher for malignant than benign nodules.

The CDR3 extends over 16 amino acids. From germline, CDR1 is LNHDA and CDR2 SQIVND (reference sequence). Trimming stripped 8 bases from V and 6 bases from J, with 23 bases between. The rearrangement uses TRBV19 and TRBJ1-5, with a weak D call TRBD1 (5 bases). Sequenced input: blood. This TCR was sampled from a female donor with papillary thyroid cancer or a benign thyroid nodule (not recorded which). Some clones in this sample may be carry-over from other donors' samples. The CDR3 nucleotides read TGTGCCAGTCAACCGGGACCCACAAGGACAATTCAGCCCCAGCATTTT. The encoded protein is CASQPGPTRTIQPQHF.